These 21 T cell receptor beta chains originate from one sample sequenced in a study of radiation and T cells in renal cell carcinoma. Treatment noted: treatment-naive control, cytoreductive nephrectomy. Assay used: immunoSEQ multiplex PCR; TCRdb lists only in-frame clones, some missing. The sample records roughly 14,000 clones, roughly 50% being singletons. Specimen: tumor tissue, collected from a patient whose treatment was nephrectomy without radiotherapy. Receptor source: a middle-aged man with renal cell carcinoma.

In this sample, this clone turned up a few times. The chain links TRBV14 to TRBJ2-3; TRBD2 matches 11 bases. The length of the CDR3 is 14 residues. Trimming took 4 bases from V and 4 from J; bases not matched to a gene: 1. Germline CDR1 SGHDN, CDR2 FVKESK. The CDR3 region is CASSLAGGPDTQYF. CDR3 nucleotides: TGTGCCAGCAGCCTAGCGGGAGGGCCAGATACGCAGTATTTT.

This sequence joins TRBV30 and TRBJ2-2; D gene unclear. V shed 0 bases and J shed 2 bases, with 7 bases lying between them. The germline V gene encodes CDR1 GTSNPN and CDR2 SVGIG (reference sequence). This CDR3 is built from 14 residues. In DNA form, the CDR3 reads TGTGCCTGGAGTGTAGCGAGAAACACCGGGGAGCTGTTTTTT. Its protein is CAWSVARNTGELFF.

V gene TRBV4-1 combines with J gene TRBJ1-3; D is unresolved. The CDR3 consists of 16 residues. CDR1 and CDR2 (germline): MGHRA, YSYEKL. Trimming took 0 bases from V and 0 from J, leaving 9 bases between them. CDR3 residues: CASSQESPISGNTIYF. CDR3 in DNA: TGCGCCAGCAGCCAAGAGAGTCCGATCTCTGGAAACACCATATATTTT.

In its sample, this clone was seen a few times. This chain uses TRBV7-6 with TRBJ1-1, with unresolved D. Per the germline V gene, CDR1 is SGHVS and CDR2 is FNYEAQ. The CDR3 loop spans 14 amino acids. Trimming took 5 bases from V and 3 from J, leaving 13 bases between them. This CDR3 reads CASSRQILDTEAFF. CDR3 coding DNA: TGTGCCAGCAGCAGACAAATTCTGGACACTGAAGCTTTCTTT.

This clone was observed a handful of times. The chain joins TRBV7-2 to TRBJ1-2; D unresolved. V was pared by 5 bases and J by 4 bases, with 17 bases between. CDR1 SGHTA and CDR2 FQGNSA come from the germline V gene. This CDR3 has 15 amino acids. As DNA, the CDR3 is TGTGCCAGCAGCCTTTTACATGGGGAAGGCTATGGCTACACCTTC. This translates into CASSLLHGEGYGYTF.

This clone was seen a few times. V is TRBV6-1 and J is TRBJ2-7, with TRBD1 identical over 9 bases. The CDR3 consists of 15 residues. Germline lookup yields CDR1 MNHNS and CDR2 SASEGT. Germline trimming cut 5 bases from V and 6 bases from J; bases unmatched to any gene: 11. Here the CDR3 DNA reads TGTGCCAGCAGTACCTCCGGGACAGGGAATGTCGAGCAGTACTTC. Protein product: CASSTSGTGNVEQYF.

This chain uses TRBV5-1 with TRBJ2-7, with unresolved D. Trimming took off 0 bases at V and 2 bases at J, with 6 bases between the two ends. This CDR3 is 13 amino acids long. Germline V gene sequence: CDR1 SGHRS, CDR2 YFSETQ. DNA of the CDR3: TGCGCCAGCAGCTTGGGGAGACCCTACGAGCAGTACTTC. It specifies CASSLGRPYEQYF. Supplemented by reference TRBV5-1 and TRBJ2-7, the full variable domain reads KAGVTQTPRYLIKTRGQQVTLSCSPISGHRSVSWYQQTPGQGLQFLFEYFSETQRNKGNFPGRFSGRQFSNSRSEMNVSTLELGDSALYLCASSLGRPYEQYFGPGTRLTVT.

This clone was recorded a few times. This chain connects TRBV27 to TRBJ2-1; no clear D. The CDR3 sequence is 15 residues long. Germline V lookup: CDR1 MNHEY, CDR2 SMNVEV (reference sequence). Trimming removed 2 bases from V and 7 bases from J, with 15 bases in between. This chain's CDR3 is CASSLHPPTLNEQFF. For the CDR3, the DNA is TGTGCCAGCAGTTTACACCCCCCCACTCTGAATGAGCAGTTCTTC.

This clone was picked up a small number of times. The chain combines TRBV5-5 with TRBJ1-1, with a tentative D call TRBD1 (6 bases). Germline assignment: CDR1 SGHKS and CDR2 YYEKEE (reference sequence). The V end was cut by 6 bases, the J end by 3 bases, with 15 bases between. The CDR3 is 14 amino acids. The CDR3: CASTVGGHDTEAFF. DNA for the CDR3: TGTGCCAGCACCGTTGGGGGGCATGACACTGAAGCTTTCTTT. Based on the CDR3 plus reference TRBV5-5 and TRBJ1-1, the full variable domain is DAGVTQSPTHLIKTRGQQVTLRCSPISGHKSVSWYQQVLGQGPQFIFQYYEKEERGRGNFPDRFSARQFPNYSSELNVNALLLGDSALYLCASTVGGHDTEAFFGQGTRLTVV.

V gene TRBV27 combines with J gene TRBJ2-1; a weak D match, TRBD2 (7 bases). The CDR3 totals 16 residues. V gave up 5 bases and J gave up 7 bases, with 21 bases separating them. CDR1 is MNHEY, CDR2 SMNVEV, per germline (reference sequence). CDR3 region: CASSPIGGGGRNEQFF. CDR3 DNA sequence: TGTGCCAGCAGTCCTATTGGAGGGGGGGGGAGGAATGAGCAGTTCTTC.

This clone was observed a few times. The chain links TRBV28 to TRBJ2-7; 14 bases match TRBD2. V trimming: 8 bases; J trimming: 4 bases; junction bases outside the gene matches: 10. Germline-derived CDR1 and CDR2 are MDHEN and SYDVKM. CDR3 size: 16 residues. The CDR3 DNA reads TGTGCCAGCTCAGCAAGGACTAGCGGGGGGATTTACGAGCAGTACTTC. It is translated as CASSARTSGGIYEQYF.

This rearrangement joins TRBV7-3 to TRBJ2-1; D is perhaps TRBD2 (6 bases). This CDR3 contains 15 residues. Germline V CDR1 and CDR2: SGHTA, FQGTGA. V lost 5 bases and J lost 10, with 21 bases in between. The CDR3 protein is CASSPTGTWPLEQFF. The CDR3 DNA is TGTGCCAGCAGCCCCACCGGGACTTGGCCCCTGGAGCAGTTCTTC. The variable domain in full, with the rest retrieved from reference TRBV7-3 and TRBJ2-1, is GAGVSQTPSNKVTEKGKYVELRCDPISGHTALYWYRQSLGQGPEFLIYFQGTGAADDSGLPNDRFFAVRPEGSVSTLKIQRTERGDSAVYLCASSPTGTWPLEQFFGPGTRLTVL.

This clone occurred a few times. The chain couples TRBV27 to TRBJ1-1; D remains ambiguous. Per germline, CDR1 MNHEY and CDR2 SMNVEV (reference sequence). The CDR3 has 14 residues. V lost 0 bases to trimming and J lost 1 base, with 6 bases between them. CDR3 region: CASSLSPANTEAFF. The CDR3 coding sequence is TGTGCCAGCAGTTTATCCCCAGCGAACACTGAAGCTTTCTTT.

In its sample, this clone is medium-sized. The V and J genes are TRBV11-3 and TRBJ2-2; no clear D. Germline CDR1 reads SGHNT; CDR2 reads YENEEA. There are 15 residues in the CDR3. The V end was cut by 1 base, the J end by 3 bases, with 9 bases between. The CDR3 here is CASSLGLGHTGELFF. In nucleotides, the CDR3 is TGTGCCAGCAGCTTAGGGCTCGGACACACCGGGGAGCTGTTTTTT.

The chain couples TRBV7-9 to TRBJ2-7, with 11 bases identical to TRBD2. The CDR3 is made up of 14 amino acids. V lost 8 bases to trimming and J lost 4 bases; unmatched junction nucleotides: 7. Germline values: CDR1 SEHNR, CDR2 FQNEAQ (reference sequence). The chain's CDR3 is CASEGGLAGYEQYF. The CDR3 nucleotides read TGTGCCAGCGAAGGAGGACTAGCGGGTTACGAGCAGTACTTC.

The rearrangement joins TRBV2 to TRBJ2-7; D uncertain. V lost 5 bases and J 1 base, leaving 0 bases between the germline ends. The V gene's germline CDR1 is SNHLY and CDR2 FYNNEI. This CDR3 region has 10 residues. The CDR3 reads CASSSYEQYF. The CDR3 DNA sequence: TGTGCCAGCAGTTCCTACGAGCAGTACTTC.

The V and J genes are TRBV18 and TRBJ1-1; no definite D call. V was pared by 3 bases and J by 0 bases, with 17 bases between. The germline CDR1 and CDR2 sequences are KGHSH and LQKENI. The CDR3 is 17 residues long. The CDR3 nucleotides read TGTGCCAGCTCACCCGAGGGAGAGAGGGTGTTGAACACTGAAGCTTTCTTT. Its translation: CASSPEGERVLNTEAFF.

The rearrangement uses TRBV4-3 and TRBJ2-6; D may be TRBD1 (6 bases). The CDR3 is made up of 18 amino acids. Germline CDR1 reads LGHNA; CDR2 reads YSLEER. V was pared by 0 bases and J by 1 base, with 13 bases between. CDR3 amino acids: CASSQDHREGSGANVLTF. In nucleotides, the CDR3 is TGCGCCAGCAGCCAAGACCACAGGGAAGGGTCTGGGGCCAACGTCCTGACTTTC.

The rearrangement links TRBV13 to TRBJ2-5, with 10 bases aligning to TRBD2. This CDR3 has 14 residues. Germline lookup yields CDR1 PRHDT and CDR2 FYEKMQ (reference sequence). The J segment lost 2 bases and the V segment lost 4 bases, leaving 1 base of the junction unmatched. CDR3 DNA: TGTGCCAGCAGCTGGACTAGCGGTCAAGAGACCCAGTACTTC. This gives the protein CASSWTSGQETQYF.

In this sample, this clone is medium-sized. This chain uses TRBV5-6 with TRBJ2-7; D perhaps matches TRBD2 (6 bases). CDR3 length: 15 residues. The V end was cut by 0 bases, the J end by 3 bases, with 13 bases between. Germline V gene data show CDR1 as SGHDT and CDR2 as YYEEEE. CDR3 sequence: CASSLGGGTIYEQYF. CDR3 coding DNA: TGTGCCAGCAGCTTGGGCGGCGGGACCATCTACGAGCAGTACTTC.

The chain is built from TRBV5-4 and TRBJ1-1; D unclear. Looked up from germline, CDR1 is SGHNT and CDR2 is YYREEE (reference sequence). The CDR3 runs to 11 residues. V lost 3 bases, J lost 2 bases, and 2 bases lay in between. CDR3 residues: CASSSNTEAFF. CDR3 nucleotides: TGTGCCAGCAGCTCAAACACTGAAGCTTTCTTT. The whole variable domain, remainder taken from reference TRBV5-4 and TRBJ1-1, is ETGVTQSPTHLIKTRGQQVTLRCSSQSGHNTVSWYQQALGQGPQFIFQYYREEENGRGNFPPRFSGLQFPNYSSELNVNALELDDSALYLCASSSNTEAFFGQGTRLTVV.